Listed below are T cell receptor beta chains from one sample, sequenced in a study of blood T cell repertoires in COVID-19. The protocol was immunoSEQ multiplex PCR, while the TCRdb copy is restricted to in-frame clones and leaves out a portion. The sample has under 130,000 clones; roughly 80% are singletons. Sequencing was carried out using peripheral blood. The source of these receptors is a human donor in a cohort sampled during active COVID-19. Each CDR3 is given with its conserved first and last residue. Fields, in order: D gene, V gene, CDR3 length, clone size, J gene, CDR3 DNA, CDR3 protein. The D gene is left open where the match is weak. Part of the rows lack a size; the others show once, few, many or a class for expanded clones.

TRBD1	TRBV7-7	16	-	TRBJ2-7	TGTGCCAGCAGCCCCGGACCGGGACAGGGGTCGTACGAGCAGTACTTC	CASSPGPGQGSYEQYF
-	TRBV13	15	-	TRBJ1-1	TGTGCCAGCAGCTTTGGGGTCACCCAGGGGACTGAAGCTTTCTTT	CASSFGVTQGTEAFF
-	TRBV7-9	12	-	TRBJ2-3	TGTGCCAGCAGCCCACAGACAGATACGCAGTATTTT	CASSPQTDTQYF
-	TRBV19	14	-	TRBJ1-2	TGTGCCAGTAGTAGAGAGGAGACTAACTATGGCTACACCTTC	CASSREETNYGYTF
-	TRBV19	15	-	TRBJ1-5	TGTGCCAGTAGTATGAAGCCAGCGGGCAATCAGCCCCAGCATTTT	CASSMKPAGNQPQHF
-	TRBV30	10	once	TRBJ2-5	TGTGCGGGCAGGGGTGAGACCCAGTACTTC	CAGRGETQYF
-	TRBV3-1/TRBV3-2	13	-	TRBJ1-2	TGTGCCAGCAGCCTCCGGGGGGAATATGGCTACACCTTC	CASSLRGEYGYTF
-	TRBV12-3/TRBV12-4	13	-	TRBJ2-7	TGTGCCAGCAGTTTGGGCAACTCCTACGAGCAGTACTTC	CASSLGNSYEQYF
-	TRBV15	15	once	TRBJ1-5	TGTGCCGTTGGGGCCGGGCAGCCCCCCAATCAGCCCCAGCATTTT	CAVGAGQPPNQPQHF
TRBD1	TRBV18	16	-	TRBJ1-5	TGTGCCAGCTCACTTGGGGACAGGGGTGTATATCAGCCCCAGCATTTT	CASSLGDRGVYQPQHF
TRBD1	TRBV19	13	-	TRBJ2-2	TGTGCCACCGGGGACAGGGGTGGCAGGGAGCTGTTTTTT	CATGDRGGRELFF